Detailed here is one T cell receptor beta chain. The CDR3 sequence is 16 residues long. Trimming removed 1 base from V and 3 bases from J; junction bases left unmatched: 7. Germline V CDR1 and CDR2: SNHLY, FYNNEI. Sequencing used immunoSEQ multiplex PCR; TCRdb keeps in-frame clones, though not all of them. The sample consists of about 27,000 clones, 65% to 80% of them appearing once. The record originates from a study of OX40 agonist ivuxolimab in advanced cancers. Drawing of blood for sampling happened at baseline, at cycle 4 day 1, and at cycle 7 day 1. The chain carries TRBV2 and TRBJ2-5; TRBD1 agrees at 8 bases. This receptor was identified in an adult with an advanced solid tumor such as melanoma, head and neck, liver or kidney cancer. The specimen comprised CD4+ or CD8+ T cells sorted from blood, sampled in a trial of the OX40 agonist ivuxolimab. The CDR3 spells CASSEVTGVGEETQYF. CDR3 sequence (DNA): TGTGCCAGCAGTGAAGTGACAGGGGTGGGGGAAGAGACCCAGTACTTC. The variable domain in full, with the rest retrieved from reference TRBV2 and TRBJ2-5, is EPEVTQTPSHQVTQMGQEVILRCVPISNHLYFYWYRQILGQKVEFLVSFYNNEISEKSEIFDDQFSVERPDGSNFTLKIRSTKLEDSAMYFCASSEVTGVGEETQYFGPGTRLLVL.